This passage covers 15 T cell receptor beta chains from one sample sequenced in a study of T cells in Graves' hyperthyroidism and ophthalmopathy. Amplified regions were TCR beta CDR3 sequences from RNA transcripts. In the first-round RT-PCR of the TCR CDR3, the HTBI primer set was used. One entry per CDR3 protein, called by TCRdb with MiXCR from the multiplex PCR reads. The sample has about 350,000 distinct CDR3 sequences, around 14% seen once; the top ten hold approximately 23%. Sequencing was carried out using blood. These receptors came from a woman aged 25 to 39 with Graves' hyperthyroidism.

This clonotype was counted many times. The CDR3 loop is CASSYGGGYQETQYF. The CDR3, as DNA: TGTGCCAGCAGTTATGGGGGGGGGTACCAAGAGACCCAGTACTTC. This chain links TRBV27 with TRBJ2-5; 7 bases line up with TRBD2. CDR3 length: 15 amino acids. Germline assignment: CDR1 MNHEY and CDR2 SMNVEV (reference sequence). The ends lost 4 bases at V and 0 bases at J; junction bases unmatched: 5.

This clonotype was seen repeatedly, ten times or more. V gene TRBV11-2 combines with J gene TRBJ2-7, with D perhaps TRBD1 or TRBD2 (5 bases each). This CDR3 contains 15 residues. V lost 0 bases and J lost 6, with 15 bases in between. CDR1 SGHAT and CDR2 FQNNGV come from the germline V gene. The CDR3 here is CASSLEVGAVFEQYF. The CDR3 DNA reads TGTGCCAGCAGCTTAGAAGTCGGGGCGGTTTTCGAGCAGTACTTC.

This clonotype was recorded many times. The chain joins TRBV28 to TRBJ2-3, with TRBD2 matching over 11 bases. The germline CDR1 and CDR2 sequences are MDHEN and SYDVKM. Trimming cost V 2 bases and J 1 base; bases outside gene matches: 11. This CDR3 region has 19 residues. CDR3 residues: CASSLVFSGRARGTDTQYF. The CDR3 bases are TGTGCCAGCAGTTTAGTCTTTAGCGGGAGGGCCAGGGGCACAGATACGCAGTATTTT.

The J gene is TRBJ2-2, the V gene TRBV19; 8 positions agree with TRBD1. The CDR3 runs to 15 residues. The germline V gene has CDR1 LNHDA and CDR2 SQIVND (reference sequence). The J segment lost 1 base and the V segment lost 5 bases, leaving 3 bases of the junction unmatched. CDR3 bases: TGTGCCAGTAGTCTAACAGGGGGGAACACCGGGGAGCTGTTTTTT. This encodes CASSLTGGNTGELFF.

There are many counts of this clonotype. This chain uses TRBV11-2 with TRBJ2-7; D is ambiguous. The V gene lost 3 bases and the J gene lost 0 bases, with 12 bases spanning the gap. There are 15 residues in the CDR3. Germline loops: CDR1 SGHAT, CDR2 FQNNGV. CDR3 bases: TGTGCCAGCAGCTTTTCTTCCTCAGACTCCTACGAGCAGTACTTC. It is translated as CASSFSSSDSYEQYF. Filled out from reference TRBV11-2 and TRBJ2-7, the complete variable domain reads EAGVAQSPRYKIIEKRQSVAFWCNPISGHATLYWYQQILGQGPKLLIQFQNNGVVDDSQLPKDRFSAERLKGVDSTLKIQPAKLEDSAVYLCASSFSSSDSYEQYFGPGTRLTVT.

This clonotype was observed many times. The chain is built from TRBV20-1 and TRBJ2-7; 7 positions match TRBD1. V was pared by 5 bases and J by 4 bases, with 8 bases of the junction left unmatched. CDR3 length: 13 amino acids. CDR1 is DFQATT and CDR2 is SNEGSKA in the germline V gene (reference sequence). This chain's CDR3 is CSARDLQGYEQYF. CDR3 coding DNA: TGCAGTGCTCGGGACCTACAGGGGTACGAGCAGTACTTC.

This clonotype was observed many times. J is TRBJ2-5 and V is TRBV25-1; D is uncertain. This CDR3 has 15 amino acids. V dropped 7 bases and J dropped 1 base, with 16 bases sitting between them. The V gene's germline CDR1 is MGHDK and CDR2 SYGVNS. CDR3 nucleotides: TGTGCCAGCACCCGTGCGGAGCAGCTCCAAGAGACCCAGTACTTC. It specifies CASTRAEQLQETQYF.

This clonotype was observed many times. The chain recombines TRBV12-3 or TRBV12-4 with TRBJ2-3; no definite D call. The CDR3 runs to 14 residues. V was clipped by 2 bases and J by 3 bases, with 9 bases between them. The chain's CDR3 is CASSLPRTTDTQYF. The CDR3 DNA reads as TGTGCCAGCAGTTTACCTCGTACAACAGATACGCAGTATTTT.

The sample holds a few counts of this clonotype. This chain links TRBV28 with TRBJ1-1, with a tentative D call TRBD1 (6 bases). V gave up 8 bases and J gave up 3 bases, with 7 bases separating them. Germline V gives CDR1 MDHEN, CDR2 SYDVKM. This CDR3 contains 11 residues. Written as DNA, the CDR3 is TGTGCCAGCGGACAGTACACTGAAGCTTTCTTT. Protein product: CASGQYTEAFF.

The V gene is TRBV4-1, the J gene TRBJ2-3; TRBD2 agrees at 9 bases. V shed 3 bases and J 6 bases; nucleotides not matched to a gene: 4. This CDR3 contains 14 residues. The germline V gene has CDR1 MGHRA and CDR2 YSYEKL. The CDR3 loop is CASSQTSGRDTQYF. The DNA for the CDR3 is TGCGCCAGCAGCCAGACTAGCGGAAGGGATACGCAGTATTTT.

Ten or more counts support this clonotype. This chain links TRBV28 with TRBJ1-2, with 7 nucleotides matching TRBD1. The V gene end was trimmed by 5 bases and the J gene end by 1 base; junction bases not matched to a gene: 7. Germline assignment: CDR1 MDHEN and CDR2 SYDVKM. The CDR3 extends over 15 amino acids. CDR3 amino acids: CASSDRDPVNYGYTF. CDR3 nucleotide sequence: TGTGCCAGCAGTGACAGGGACCCTGTTAACTATGGCTACACCTTC.

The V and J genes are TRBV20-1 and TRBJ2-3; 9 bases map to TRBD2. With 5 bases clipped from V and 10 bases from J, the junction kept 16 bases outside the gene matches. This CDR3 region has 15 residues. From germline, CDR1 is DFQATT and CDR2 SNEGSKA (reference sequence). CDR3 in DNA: TGCAGTGCTCCTCTAGCGGGGCCGGGGTTAAGCTCGCAGTATTTT. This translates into CSAPLAGPGLSSQYF.

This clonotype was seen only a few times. The CDR3 region has the DNA TGTGCCAGTAGTAAGGTTCTCACCTACGAGCAGTACTTC. Translation gives CASSKVLTYEQYF. The chain has TRBV19 and TRBJ2-7; D is unclear. The V gene lost 4 bases and the J gene lost 2 bases, with 9 bases spanning the gap. The V gene's germline CDR1 is LNHDA and CDR2 SQIVND (reference sequence). CDR3 length: 13 residues.

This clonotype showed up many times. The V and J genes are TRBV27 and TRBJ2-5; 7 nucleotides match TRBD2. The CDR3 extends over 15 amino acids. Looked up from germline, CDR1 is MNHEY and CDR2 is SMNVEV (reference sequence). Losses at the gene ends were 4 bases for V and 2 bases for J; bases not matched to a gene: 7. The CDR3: CASSSWGGVQETQYF. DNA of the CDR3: TGTGCCAGCAGTTCTTGGGGGGGAGTTCAAGAGACCCAGTACTTC.

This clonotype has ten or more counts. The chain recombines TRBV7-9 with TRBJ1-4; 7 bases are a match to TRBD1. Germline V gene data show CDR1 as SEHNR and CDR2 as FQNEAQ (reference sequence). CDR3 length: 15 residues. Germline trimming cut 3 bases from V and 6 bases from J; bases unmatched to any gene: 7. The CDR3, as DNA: TGTGCCAGCAGCTTCGACGGGACAGAGTATGAAAAACTGTTTTTT. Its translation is CASSFDGTEYEKLFF.